The present T cell receptor beta chain was sequenced within a study of blood T cell repertoires in COVID-19. At the level of the study: The origin of the acute and convalescent COVID-19 samples was the United States, Italy and Spain. T cells, B-cell-depleted T cells, or PBMCs supplied cDNA or gDNA.

The CDR3 is 14 amino acids. Per germline, CDR1 SNHLY and CDR2 FYNNEI. V dropped 7 bases and J dropped 3 bases, with 15 bases sitting between them. In the source study's methods: Amplification of reference gene primers was used by the study to estimate nucleated cell counts. Profiling relied on immunoSEQ multiplex PCR, and the TCRdb table lists in-frame clones only, not all of them. V, J and clone size are those of that table, while D and trimming were read from the DNA. The repertoire holds 68,000 or so clones, with 89% as singletons. The chain has TRBV2 and TRBJ1-1; D ambiguous. Sample: peripheral blood. This TCR was sampled from a man aged 45-65 years with active COVID-19. The CDR3 reads CASTPTAADTEAFF. The DNA of the CDR3 is TGTGCCAGCACCCCTACTGCGGCAGACACTGAAGCTTTCTTT.